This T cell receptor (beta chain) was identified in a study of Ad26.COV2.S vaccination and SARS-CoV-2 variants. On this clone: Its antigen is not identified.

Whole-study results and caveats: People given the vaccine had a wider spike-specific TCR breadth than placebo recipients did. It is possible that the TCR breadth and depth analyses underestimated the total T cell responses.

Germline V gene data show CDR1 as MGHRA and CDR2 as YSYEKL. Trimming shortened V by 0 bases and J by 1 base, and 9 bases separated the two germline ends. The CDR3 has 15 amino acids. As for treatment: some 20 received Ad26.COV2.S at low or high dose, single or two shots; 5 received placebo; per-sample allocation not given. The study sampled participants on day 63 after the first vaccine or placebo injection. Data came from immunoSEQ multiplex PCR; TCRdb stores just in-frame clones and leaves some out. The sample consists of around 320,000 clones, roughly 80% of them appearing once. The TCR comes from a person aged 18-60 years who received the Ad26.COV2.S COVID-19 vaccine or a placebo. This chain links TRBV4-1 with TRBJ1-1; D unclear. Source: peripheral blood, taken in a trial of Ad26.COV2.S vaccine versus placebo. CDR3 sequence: CASSQDLFGNTEAFF. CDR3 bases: TGCGCCAGCAGCCAAGATCTCTTTGGGAACACTGAAGCTTTCTTT.